This is a list of T cell receptor beta chains from one sample in a study of T-cell memory formation after mild COVID-19. TCRdb ran MiXCR on the 5' RACE reads and lists one entry per CDR3 protein. The table shows some 300,000 distinct CDR3 sequences, with approximately 22% occurring only once. Sequenced: PBMCs or a T cell subset sorted from them (not recorded which). The receptors shown here come from a man aged 18 to 35 who had mild COVID-19 (a few samples of this study predate the infection). Cell type and time point are not known. CDR3s include the opening cysteine and the closing phenylalanine or tryptophan. A D gene is named only where the DNA matches it firmly. Clone size, where shown, is once, few, many, or a class for clones that have expanded.

j_call clone_size v_call d_call cdr3_nt cdr3_aa
TRBJ2-3 many TRBV5-1 NA TGCGCCAGCAGCTTGTCTCTCGCGGATACGCAGTATTTT CASSLSLADTQYF
TRBJ1-4 few TRBV18 NA TGTGCCAGCTCACCAGAACAGGGTGAAAAACTGTTTTTT CASSPEQGEKLFF
TRBJ1-3 many TRBV12-3/TRBV12-4 NA TGTGCCGGGGGAAGGGCGCCGCTTGGAAACACCATATATTTT CAGGRAPLGNTIYF
TRBJ1-2 NA TRBV27 NA TGTGCCAGCAGTCCCCGACAGGCGTTTAACTATGGCTACACCTTC CASSPRQAFNYGYTF
TRBJ2-7 NA TRBV11-2 TRBD1 TGTGCCAGCAGGACGCCGGGACAGACCTCCTACGAGCAGTACTTC CASRTPGQTSYEQYF
TRBJ1-1 NA TRBV5-1 NA TGCGCCAGCAGCGGGGGCCTGGGAGTGTCTCGCAACACTGAAGCTTTCTTT CASSGGLGVSRNTEAFF
TRBJ2-2 NA TRBV6-2/TRBV6-3 NA TGTGCCAGCAGTTATCCGTCCCGGGACAAGAACGGGGAGCTGTTTTTT CASSYPSRDKNGELFF
TRBJ1-2 few TRBV12-3/TRBV12-4 NA TGTGCCAGCAGCCCCCCGGGGTATGGCTACACCTTC CASSPPGYGYTF
TRBJ2-5 NA TRBV5-1 NA TGCGCCAGCAGCTTGGAGTCGTCGGGAACCCAGTACTTC CASSLESSGTQYF
TRBJ2-1 few TRBV11-1 NA TGTGCCAGCAGCCTCCCGGGGAGAACCTACAATGAGCAGTTCTTC CASSLPGRTYNEQFF
TRBJ1-5 NA TRBV6-2/TRBV6-3 NA TGTGCCAGCAGCCCGACCATCAATCAGCCCCAGCATTTT CASSPTINQPQHF
TRBJ2-3 NA TRBV6-5 NA TGTGCCAGCAGTCTCTCCTGGTCAGATACGCAGTATTTT CASSLSWSDTQYF
TRBJ2-3 NA TRBV6-5 TRBD1 TGTGCCAGCAGACTACAGGGGGCCGCAGATACGCAGTATTTT CASRLQGAADTQYF
TRBJ2-5 NA TRBV20-1 NA TGCAGTGCCCACGACCCGGCGGGGAAAGAGACCCAGTACTTC CSAHDPAGKETQYF
TRBJ2-2 few TRBV6-1 NA TGTGCCACCACGGCCCCAGGACGCGACACCGGGGAGCTGTTTTTT CATTAPGRDTGELFF
TRBJ2-1 few TRBV24-1 TRBD2 TGTGCCACCAGTGGAAAGCGGGGGACACAAAGCTCCTACAATGAGCAGTTCTTC CATSGKRGTQSSYNEQFF
TRBJ1-5 few TRBV5-5 NA TGTGCCAGCAGCGTAACAGGGTGGCGGAGCAATCAGCCCCAGCATTTT CASSVTGWRSNQPQHF
TRBJ1-5 few TRBV4-1 NA TGCGCCAGCAGCCAAACGGTAGCAAATAGCAATCAGCCCCAGCATTTT CASSQTVANSNQPQHF
TRBJ2-2 many TRBV6-1 NA TGTGCCAGCAGTGAAGCGGACACCGGGGAGCTGTTTTTT CASSEADTGELFF
TRBJ1-5 few TRBV6-2/TRBV6-3 NA TGTGCCAGCACCCCGGGGGGGTATAGCAATCAGCCCCAGCATTTT CASTPGGYSNQPQHF
TRBJ1-1 few TRBV16 TRBD1 TGTGCCAGCAGCGCTGCGACAGGGTTAGCTTTCTTT CASSAATGLAFF
TRBJ2-5 few TRBV12-3/TRBV12-4 TRBD2 TGTGCCAGCAGTTTAGGACTAGCGGGATCGGAGACCCAGTACTTC CASSLGLAGSETQYF
TRBJ2-3 few TRBV6-2/TRBV6-3 NA TGTGCCAGCAGTTCGGGGAACCAAGATACGCAGTATTTT CASSSGNQDTQYF
TRBJ1-1 NA TRBV3-1 TRBD1 TGTGCCAGCAGCCAAAGACAGGGGGCCACTGAAGCTTTCTTT CASSQRQGATEAFF
TRBJ1-3 NA TRBV10-2 TRBD1 TGCGCCAGCAGACAGGGGGCACAAGGAAACACCATATATTTT CASRQGAQGNTIYF
TRBJ2-3 few TRBV11-2 NA TGTGCCAGCAGCGAATGGGCAGATACGCAGTATTTT CASSEWADTQYF
TRBJ2-1 once TRBV3-1 NA TGTGCCAGCAGCGGGACGGCTAGCTCCTACAATGAGCAGTTCTTC CASSGTASSYNEQFF